Shown below are 22 T cell receptor beta chains from a single sample sequenced in a study of T-cell reconstitution after alpha-beta-depleted transplantation in children. The TCRbeta library was prepared with unique molecular identifiers. Each CDR3 protein is one row after TCRdb ran MiXCR on the PCR reads. The sample carries about a million distinct CDR3 sequences, about 30% recorded once. Sequencing was performed on PBMCs, mostly from graft donor cells, taken 360 days after TCRalphabeta/CD19-depleted stem cell transplant. The receptor set was obtained from a boy less than two years old who had a stem cell transplant for SCID, so the T cells may come from the graft donor.

The V and J genes are TRBV27 and TRBJ2-7; 9 bases line up with TRBD1. This CDR3 comprises 16 residues. V was clipped by 5 bases and J by 2 bases; unmatched bases: 10. Per the germline V gene, CDR1 is MNHEY and CDR2 is SMNVEV (reference sequence). Here the CDR3 reads CASSRRGGQGAYEQYF. The CDR3 region has the DNA TGTGCCAGCAGTCGACGAGGGGGACAGGGTGCCTACGAGCAGTACTTC.

This clonotype was seen only a few times. V usage is TRBV29-1 and J usage is TRBJ2-7; no clear D. The CDR3 runs 11 residues. V lost 6 bases and J lost 4, with 10 bases in between. Germline V CDR1 and CDR2: SQVTM, ANQGSEA. CDR3 coding DNA: TGCAGCGTGGGCAGAACTTACGAGCAGTACTTC. This translates into CSVGRTYEQYF.

The chain joins TRBV12-3 or TRBV12-4 to TRBJ1-2, with 8 nucleotides matching TRBD1. The CDR3 is 16 amino acids. J was trimmed by 7 bases and V by 3 bases; bases with no gene match: 13. The CDR3 DNA is TGTGCCAGCAGTTTTCTAACGACAGGGGTATTGGGTGGCTACACCTTC. Encoded protein: CASSFLTTGVLGGYTF.

This clonotype was recorded once. The chain couples TRBV18 to TRBJ2-5; perhaps TRBD1 as D (5 bases). V gave up 2 bases and J gave up 3 bases, with 10 bases separating them. The CDR3 loop spans 14 amino acids. Germline CDR1 KGHSH, CDR2 LQKENI. CDR3 in amino acids: CASSPLKGKETQYF. CDR3 DNA sequence: TGTGCCAGCTCACCATTGAAGGGGAAAGAGACCCAGTACTTC.

V usage is TRBV12-3 or TRBV12-4 and J usage is TRBJ1-5; D gene ambiguous. CDR3 length: 13 amino acids. Trimming removed 7 bases from V and 5 bases from J, with 12 bases in between. The CDR3 region is CASTRTPDQPQHF. The CDR3 DNA is TGTGCCAGCACCCGGACTCCTGATCAGCCCCAGCATTTT.

The rearrangement uses TRBV7-2 and TRBJ2-1; D uncertain. Germline V gene sequence: CDR1 SGHTA, CDR2 FQGNSA. V was trimmed by 3 bases and J by 2 bases, leaving 17 bases between them. This CDR3 has 17 amino acids. CDR3 region: CASSFARAEVPYNEQFF. The CDR3 region has the DNA TGTGCCAGCAGCTTCGCTAGGGCTGAAGTCCCCTACAATGAGCAGTTCTTC.

V and J are TRBV5-6 and TRBJ2-7; tentatively, D is TRBD2 (5 bases). V was cut by 4 bases and J by 4 bases, with 15 bases left in between. Germline assignment: CDR1 SGHDT and CDR2 YYEEEE. This CDR3 contains 14 residues. CDR3 region: CASSVGLRWYEQYF. CDR3 coding DNA: TGTGCCAGCAGCGTCGGACTGAGGTGGTACGAGCAGTACTTC.

The V gene is TRBV5-1, the J gene TRBJ2-3; no clear D gene. CDR1 SGHRS and CDR2 YFSETQ come from the germline V gene. V shed 2 bases and J shed 2 bases, with 9 bases lying between them. This CDR3 contains 14 residues. CDR3 in amino acids: CASSFWSLTDTQYF. CDR3 bases: TGCGCCAGCAGCTTCTGGTCTCTCACAGATACGCAGTATTTT. The variable domain in full, with the rest retrieved from reference TRBV5-1 and TRBJ2-3, is KAGVTQTPRYLIKTRGQQVTLSCSPISGHRSVSWYQQTPGQGLQFLFEYFSETQRNKGNFPGRFSGRQFSNSRSEMNVSTLELGDSALYLCASSFWSLTDTQYFGPGTRLTVL.

This rearrangement joins TRBV20-1 to TRBJ2-5; weak D call: TRBD2 (7 bases). Germline-derived CDR1 and CDR2 are DFQATT and SNEGSKA (reference sequence). With 0 bases removed from V and 3 bases from J, the gap between germline ends came to 17 bases. CDR3 length: 16 residues. CDR3 DNA: TGCAGTGCTAGAGATCTGGGGGGGCCGAGAAAAGAGACCCAGTACTTC. It yields the protein CSARDLGGPRKETQYF.

This clonotype was detected only a few times. The chain joins TRBV7-9 to TRBJ2-7, with D perhaps matching TRBD2 (6 bases). V dropped 8 bases and J dropped 0 bases, with 14 bases sitting between them. The CDR3 loop spans 14 amino acids. Germline V gene lookup returns CDR1 SEHNR and CDR2 FQNEAQ (reference sequence). Here the CDR3 DNA reads TGTGCCAGCGCGGGGCACAGCATCTCCTACGAGCAGTACTTC. Amino acids: CASAGHSISYEQYF.

This clonotype showed up just a few times. The V and J genes are TRBV6-5 and TRBJ2-5; 7 bases agree with TRBD2. V was clipped by 4 bases and J by 5 bases; unmatched bases: 7. There are 14 residues in the CDR3. Looked up from germline, CDR1 is MNHEY and CDR2 is SVGAGI. CDR3 in DNA: TGTGCCAGCAGTTCCCGCGGGCGGGGGGAGACCCAGTACTTC. Protein sequence: CASSSRGRGETQYF.

V usage is TRBV6-2 or TRBV6-3 and J usage is TRBJ1-1, with 10 bases fitting TRBD1. Germline CDR1 MNHEY, CDR2 SVGEGT. The CDR3 loop spans 15 amino acids. The trim removed 7 bases at V and 5 bases at J, leaving 10 bases unmatched. The CDR3 loop reads CASTPSGQGRTEAFF. The DNA of the CDR3 is TGTGCCAGCACTCCCTCGGGACAGGGGAGGACTGAAGCTTTCTTT.

This chain joins TRBV6-1 and TRBJ1-6; D possibly corresponds to TRBD1 (5 bases). The CDR3 extends over 14 amino acids. Germline V gene sequence: CDR1 MNHNS, CDR2 SASEGT. The V and J ends lost 6 bases and 10 bases respectively, with 16 bases between them. CDR3 sequence (DNA): TGTGCCAGCAGCCACCAGGGAAAGGGATCACCCCTCCACTTT. Amino acid sequence: CASSHQGKGSPLHF.

V usage is TRBV20-1 and J usage is TRBJ2-7, with TRBD2 identical over 11 bases. CDR3 length equals 15 residues. Trimming at V came to 3 bases and at J to 3 bases, leaving 7 bases not matched to a gene. CDR1 and CDR2 (germline): DFQATT, SNEGSKA (reference sequence). In DNA, the CDR3 is TGCAGTGCTAGGGACATAGCGGGGGGGCACTACGAGCAGTACTTC. Protein product: CSARDIAGGHYEQYF.

The sample holds a few counts of this clonotype. The chain employs TRBV20-1 and TRBJ2-3; 9 bases line up with TRBD2. Per the germline V gene, CDR1 is DFQATT and CDR2 is SNEGSKA (reference sequence). The CDR3 is 14 residues long. V shed 6 bases, J shed 5 bases, and the junction held 9 bases outside the gene matches. CDR3 DNA sequence: TGCAGTGCAATGGCGGGGGGGCTTGGAGATACGCAGTATTTT. Encoded protein: CSAMAGGLGDTQYF.

CDR3 residues: CASSPLEPQHF. CDR3 DNA: TGCGCCAGCAGCCCACTTGAGCCCCAGCATTTT. The chain has TRBV5-1 and TRBJ1-5; D call uncertain. V was clipped by 4 bases and J by 8 bases, with 7 bases between them. The CDR3 totals 11 residues. CDR1 SGHRS and CDR2 YFSETQ come from the germline V gene.

This clonotype was found many times. The chain links TRBV20-1 to TRBJ1-5; TRBD1 agrees at 7 bases. Germline V gene data show CDR1 as DFQATT and CDR2 as SNEGSKA (reference sequence). The length of the CDR3 is 15 residues. The junction had 6 bases not matched to a gene; V was cut back by 4 bases and J by 0 bases. The CDR3 here is CSATGGKYSNQPQHF. As DNA, the CDR3 is TGCAGTGCTACAGGGGGAAAATATAGCAATCAGCCCCAGCATTTT.

The rearrangement uses TRBV6-5 and TRBJ1-1; D is ambiguous. The CDR3 runs 13 residues. Trimming took 8 bases from V and 5 from J, leaving 15 bases between them. The germline CDR1 and CDR2 sequences are MNHEY and SVGAGI. The CDR3 region has the DNA TGTGCCAGCCGAGGTATCGTGTGGACTGAAGCTTTCTTT. Residues: CASRGIVWTEAFF.

CDR3 sequence reads: CSARDRGGLSSYNEQFF. In DNA, the CDR3 is TGCAGTGCTAGAGACCGGGGGGGTCTGAGCTCCTACAATGAGCAGTTCTTC. The rearrangement uses TRBV20-1 and TRBJ2-1, with TRBD2 matching over 8 bases. The V segment lost 0 bases and the J segment 0 bases; nucleotides outside the gene matches: 7. CDR1 is DFQATT, CDR2 SNEGSKA, per germline (reference sequence). The CDR3 consists of 17 residues.

The CDR3 DNA reads TGCGCCAGCAGCTCACGGACAGGGGCCGCAGATACGCAGTATTTT. Its protein product is CASSSRTGAADTQYF. This rearrangement joins TRBV5-1 to TRBJ2-3; 9 positions match TRBD1. The trim removed 3 bases at V and 4 bases at J, leaving 6 bases unmatched. The CDR3 contains 15 residues. Looked up from germline, CDR1 is SGHRS and CDR2 is YFSETQ.

The CDR3 DNA sequence: TGCGCCAGCAGCCAAACAGGGGCCGCGAACACCGGGGAGCTGTTTTTT. It specifies CASSQTGAANTGELFF. The V gene is TRBV5-1, the J gene TRBJ2-2, with 7 bases fitting TRBD1. Per the germline V gene, CDR1 is SGHRS and CDR2 is YFSETQ. V was clipped by 4 bases and J by 0 bases; unmatched bases: 6. The CDR3 is made up of 16 amino acids. Supplemented by reference TRBV5-1 and TRBJ2-2, the full variable domain reads KAGVTQTPRYLIKTRGQQVTLSCSPISGHRSVSWYQQTPGQGLQFLFEYFSETQRNKGNFPGRFSGRQFSNSRSEMNVSTLELGDSALYLCASSQTGAANTGELFFGEGSRLTVL.

There are a few counts of this clonotype. This rearrangement joins TRBV6-6 to TRBJ2-7; D remains unclear. The V gene's germline CDR1 is MNHNY and CDR2 SVGAGI (reference sequence). The CDR3 is 13 amino acids. Between the trimmed V and J ends, which lost 3 bases and 1 base, there was a span of 7 bases. As DNA, the CDR3 is TGTGCCAGCAGTTATGGGGTATCCTACGAGCAGTACTTC. It codes for CASSYGVSYEQYF.